What follows are 5 T cell receptor beta chains derived from one specimen sequenced in a study of shared clonotypes between healthy human individuals. Profiled with immunoSEQ multiplex PCR; TCRdb holds only in-frame clones, not every one. The sample lists some 2.1 million clones; 85% to 95% were seen once. Naive CD8 populations comprised CD45RO-negative cells positively selected for CCR7, excluding terminally differentiated effector memory CD45RA+ cells. The sample taken for sequencing was naive CD8+ T cells sorted from blood. Receptor source: a man younger than 35 in good health.

V is TRBV27 and J is TRBJ2-1; 10 bases agree with TRBD1. V lost 5 bases and J lost 5; bases outside the gene matches: 6. This CDR3 is built from 15 residues. From germline, CDR1 is MNHEY and CDR2 SMNVEV (reference sequence). The CDR3 spells CASSPRQGADNEQFF. Here the CDR3 DNA reads TGTGCCAGCAGTCCTCGACAGGGGGCGGACAATGAGCAGTTCTTC.

The chain recombines TRBV7-9 with TRBJ1-4; 10 bases are shared with TRBD1. CDR3 length equals 16 residues. CDR1 and CDR2 from the germline V gene are SEHNR and FQNEAQ (reference sequence). V shed 2 bases and J 8 bases; nucleotides not matched to a gene: 8. This chain's CDR3 is CASSLKQGTGVEKLFF. The CDR3, as DNA: TGTGCCAGCAGCTTAAAGCAGGGGACAGGGGTGGAAAAACTGTTTTTT.

V and J are TRBV7-3 and TRBJ1-2, with no clear D. Germline V lookup: CDR1 SGHTA, CDR2 FQGTGA. The CDR3 spans 13 residues. Trimming took off 2 bases at V and 0 bases at J, with 4 bases between the two ends. CDR3 loop: CASSLSANYGYTF. The CDR3 bases are TGTGCCAGCAGCTTATCCGCTAACTATGGCTACACCTTC.

A note on this clone: The same CDR3 also results from other DNA sequences found in this sample. The chain is built from TRBV7-9 and TRBJ2-7, with 7 bases lining up with TRBD2. The CDR3 runs to 12 residues. Germline V gene data show CDR1 as SEHNR and CDR2 as FQNEAQ (reference sequence). The junction had 1 base not matched to a gene; V was cut back by 4 bases and J by 4 bases. The CDR3 bases are TGTGCCAGCAGCTGGGGGGGATACGAGCAGTACTTC. This translates into CASSWGGYEQYF.

DNA for the CDR3: TGCGCCGCAAGAGAATCCCTGAGCTCCTATAATTCACCCCTCCACTTT. Translating gives CAARESLSSYNSPLHF. This chain connects TRBV4-1 to TRBJ1-6; D remains ambiguous. Germline-derived CDR1 and CDR2 are MGHRA and YSYEKL. This CDR3 spans 16 amino acids. Trimming took off 11 bases at V and 0 bases at J, with 17 bases between the two ends.